The T cell receptor beta chain described here comes from a study of cytomegalovirus exposure and HLA in healthy donors. PCR was performed using 60 Vbeta and 13 Jbeta primers. Some clones are missing from TCRdb's copy, which holds only in-frame ones; the method was immunoSEQ multiplex PCR. The data contain 200,000 or so clones, roughly 80% of them seen just once; the ten biggest clones take up over 5.5%. Findings and caveats of the study: As was reported, the classifier diagnosed cytomegalovirus status with high specificity and sensitivity.

This clone was seen once. As yet, its antigen is unknown. Trimming took 1 base from V and 4 from J; bases not matched to a gene: 10. Looked up from germline, CDR1 is LGHNA and CDR2 is YSLEER. The CDR3 is 17 residues long. Sample: PBMCs. The V gene is TRBV4-3, the J gene TRBJ2-3, with 8 bases matching TRBD2. The sequence was obtained from a man aged 35-49 years in good health and CMV-seropositive. The CDR3 spells CASSQGSVGGAADTQYF. In DNA form, the CDR3 reads TGCGCCAGCAGCCAAGGATCGGTCGGGGGGGCCGCAGATACGCAGTATTTT.